These 5 T cell receptor beta chains originate from one sample sequenced in a study of identical twins' blood T cells (dated by TCRdb to 2013 to 2014). Library construction relied on 5' RACE. For sequencing, an Illumina Genome Analyzer IIx was employed. TCRdb reanalyzed the raw reads on its own, using fastp at Q25 for trimming and MiXCR for clone calling, and kept in-frame beta chains. Merged by CDR3 protein, the rows form single entries marked with the most common genes and DNA. In all, the sample holds 400,000 or so distinct CDR3 sequences, and about 28% of those were seen once. About 6% of the sample belongs to the ten largest clones. Sequencing input: PBMCs. The receptors derive from a woman aged 18-49 years in good health.

This chain joins TRBV10-3 and TRBJ2-5; maybe TRBD1 (6 bases). The germline V and J ends were trimmed by 4 bases and 4 bases, with 7 bases remaining between them. Germline-derived CDR1 and CDR2 are ENHRY and SYGVKD. The CDR3 consists of 12 residues. The CDR3 reads CAISVTGETQYF. The CDR3 coding sequence is TGTGCCATCAGTGTGACAGGAGAGACCCAGTACTTC.

Regarding this clonotype: This may be a read error, as it is one base from a much larger clone. The chain links TRBV29-1 to TRBJ1-4, with TRBD1 matching 8 bases. Germline assignment: CDR1 SQVTM and CDR2 ANQGSEA. With V trimmed by 6 bases and J by 4 bases, 7 bases remained unmatched. The CDR3 length is 14 residues. In nucleotides, the CDR3 is TGCAGCGTCACGAACACAGGGGGTAATGAAAAACTGTTTTTT. Residues: CSVTNTGGNEKLFF.

V is TRBV11-2 and J is TRBJ1-4; TRBD1 might be the D (5 bases). CDR3 size: 14 residues. V dropped 3 bases and J dropped 8 bases, with 13 bases sitting between them. Germline CDR1 is SGHAT and CDR2 is FQNNGV. Here the CDR3 DNA reads TGTGCCAGCAGCTTCAGGGCGGGGGGGGAAAAACTGTTTTTT. This translates into CASSFRAGGEKLFF.

The chain links TRBV7-2 to TRBJ2-4, with unresolved D. Per the germline V gene, CDR1 is SGHTA and CDR2 is FQGNSA. V lost 4 bases, J lost 5 bases, and 12 bases lay in between. This CDR3 contains 14 residues. The CDR3: CASSSSRFQNIQYF. DNA for the CDR3: TGTGCCAGCAGCTCGAGTCGGTTCCAAAACATTCAGTACTTC.

V usage is TRBV12-3 or TRBV12-4 and J usage is TRBJ1-1, with D maybe TRBD1 (6 bases). This CDR3 spans 14 amino acids. V was shortened by 7 bases and J by 4 bases, with 16 bases between the two germline ends. As DNA, the CDR3 is TGTGCCAGCATGCGAACAGGGCTGGGCACTGAAGCTTTCTTT. It codes for CASMRTGLGTEAFF.